This T cell receptor (beta chain) is drawn from a study of blood T cells in healthy people across ages. Germline assignment: CDR1 SGHKS and CDR2 YYEKEE (reference sequence). This CDR3 spans 14 amino acids. Deletions cut 5 bases from V and 7 bases from J, with 17 bases between. General study points: It was not known whether donors were CMV positive (a possible confounder of expanded clonotype changes). Any conclusive comparison of naive versus antigen-experienced cells was prevented by using unsorted PBMCs.

PCR was performed a second time for roughly 6 to 12 cycles using a sample-barcoded 5' primer and a J-beta primer mix. All cDNA molecules were each tagged by a template-switch adaptor with 12 random nucleotides. TCRdb processed the 5' RACE reads anew with MiXCR; each CDR3 protein has one entry. The data show about 1,800,000 distinct CDR3 sequences, 28% seen once. Total RNA, at least 6 micrograms per sample, came from PBMCs. In regard to this clonotype: Its antigen is undetermined.

The TCR comes from a woman younger than 45 in good health. The V call is TRBV5-5, the J call TRBJ2-3; D gene ambiguous. The source material was blood. The CDR3 spells CASRPEGYVYTQYF. The CDR3 nucleotides read TGTGCCAGCAGGCCCGAAGGGTACGTGTATACGCAGTATTTT.